Presented here are 18 T cell receptor beta chains from one specimen sequenced in a study of tumor and adjacent non-tumor tissue in lung cancer. The template was RNA from unsorted bulk tissue. Distant lung tissue was collected more than 3 cm away from the tumor edge. TCRbeta libraries were built with three rounds of nested PCR, modified from ARM-PCR. One entry per CDR3 protein, called by TCRdb with MiXCR from the multiplex PCR reads. The sample includes some 80,000 distinct CDR3 sequences, around 76% of them seen just once. Input material: distant non-tumor lung tissue. Receptor source: a man aged 65-85 years with non-small cell lung cancer.

As regards this clonotype: A read error may produce the germline difference seen at one junction end. The rearrangement uses TRBV6-5 and TRBJ2-1; TRBD2 is a possible D gene (5 bases). Germline CDR1 is MNHEY and CDR2 is SVGAGI. The CDR3 covers 17 residues. In DNA form, the CDR3 reads TGTGCCAGCAGTTTCCGCTTAGCGAGAGAACCCTACGATGAGCAGTTCTTC. It translates to CASSFRLAREPYDEQFF.

Turning to this clonotype: Germline is not matched at one junction end, which may reflect a read error. The V and J genes are TRBV6-5 and TRBJ1-2; D not certain. The CDR3 length is 17 residues. CDR1 and CDR2 from the germline V gene are MNHEY and SVGAGI. The CDR3, as DNA: TGTGCCAGCAGTTACTTACGGGGTGGGAGAATCAACTATGGCTACACCTTT. Protein: CASSYLRGGRINYGYTF.

In regard to this clonotype: Possible read error: a much larger clone is one base away. The chain recombines TRBV7-8 with TRBJ2-2; D is possibly TRBD1 (5 bases). The germline gives CDR1 SGHVS, CDR2 FQNEAQ. The CDR3 is 15 residues long. This CDR3 reads CASSPSTVNIGELFF. For the CDR3, the DNA is TGTGCCAGCAGCCCCTCGACAGTTAACATCGGGGAGCTGTTTTTT.

About this clonotype: A read error is possible here, since a much larger clone lies one base away. The CDR3 sequence is CVSSSGPGFLYEQYF. In DNA form, the CDR3 reads TGTGTCAGCAGCTCGGGGCCGGGGTTTCTGTACGAGCAGTACTTC. This rearrangement joins TRBV5-5 to TRBJ2-7; D might be TRBD1 or TRBD2, each matching 5 bases. CDR3 length equals 15 residues. Looked up from germline, CDR1 is SGHKS and CDR2 is YYEKEE (reference sequence). Combining the CDR3 with reference TRBV5-5 and TRBJ2-7 gives the whole variable domain DAGVTQSPTHLIKTRGQQVTLRCSPISGHKSVSWYQQVLGQGPQFIFQYYEKEERGRGNFPDRFSARQFPNYSSELNVNALLLGDSALYLCVSSSGPGFLYEQYFGPGTRLTVT.

The genes are TRBV20-1 and TRBJ2-1, with a possible D match to TRBD1 (6 bases). CDR1 is DFQATT, CDR2 SNEGSKA, per germline (reference sequence). Trimming left V 5 bases short and J 1 base short, with 21 bases between. The CDR3 is 17 amino acids. This CDR3 is CSAGGREGGRSYNEQFF. The CDR3 DNA is TGCAGTGCTGGGGGAAGGGAAGGGGGACGTTCCTACAATGAGCAGTTCTTC.

CDR3 sequence: CASRSGGGIDTQYF. The CDR3 nucleotides are TGTGCCAGCAGGAGTGGTGGGGGCATAGATACGCAGTATTTT. This sequence joins TRBV12-3 or TRBV12-4 and TRBJ2-3; D is possibly TRBD1 (6 bases). This CDR3 is 14 amino acids long. Trimming took off 6 bases at V and 5 bases at J, with 15 bases between the two ends.

The gene calls are TRBV11-3 and TRBJ2-3; no definite D call. Between the trimmed V and J ends, which lost 2 bases and 8 bases, there was a span of 8 bases. This CDR3 has 12 amino acids. The germline gives CDR1 SGHNT, CDR2 YENEEA. The CDR3 bases are TGTGCCAGCAGCTTAAGAGCGATTACGCAGTATTTT. It translates to CASSLRAITQYF.

Comments on this clonotype: Given the absence of the conserved phenylalanine or tryptophan at the CDR3 end, a read error is likely. CDR3 coding DNA: TGTGCTAGCAGCTCTTACTCTGACACTGCGAGCACAGATACGCAGTATTAT. This gives the protein CASSSYSDTASTDTQYY. The V call is TRBV11-2, the J call TRBJ2-3; no firm D call. Germline lookup yields CDR1 SGHAT and CDR2 FQNNGV. The CDR3 is made up of 17 amino acids.

This clonotype was observed a handful of times. This could be a read error, since a much larger clone is one nucleotide away. CDR3 in DNA: TGTGCCAGCAATTACACAGAGGGGTATGGCTACACCTTC. This codes for CASNYTEGYGYTF. The rearrangement links TRBV6-6 to TRBJ1-2, with D possibly being TRBD1 (5 bases). CDR1 is MNHNY, CDR2 SVGAGI, per germline (reference sequence). This CDR3 has 13 amino acids.

The J gene is TRBJ1-2, the V gene TRBV29-1, with D perhaps TRBD1 (5 bases). The CDR3 contains 13 residues. Germline V CDR1 and CDR2: SQVTM, ANQGSEA. V dropped 4 bases and J dropped 5 bases, with 14 bases sitting between them. CDR3 sequence (DNA): TGCAGCGTTGGAGGGGCTACTATGTATGGCTACACCTTC. Its translation: CSVGGATMYGYTF.

About this clonotype: Given a much more abundant clone one base away, this may be a read error. The chain has TRBV10-3 and TRBJ2-7; 7 bases map to TRBD1. This CDR3 has 15 amino acids. The germline CDR1 and CDR2 sequences are ENHRY and SYGVKD. V was clipped by 7 bases and J by 0 bases; unmatched bases: 9. CDR3 nucleotide sequence: TGTGCCATCATGAGGACAGGAACCCTCTCCTACGAGCAGTACTTC. Translating gives CAIMRTGTLSYEQYF.

The sample holds a few counts of this clonotype. The CDR3 loop reads CASNRVYNEKLFF. The CDR3 bases are TGTGCCAGCAACCGGGTTTATAATGAAAAACTGTTTTTT. The rearrangement joins TRBV28 to TRBJ1-4; unclear D gene. CDR1 and CDR2 from the germline V gene are MDHEN and SYDVKM. The CDR3 has 13 amino acids. The ends were cut back, 7 bases at V and 4 bases at J, with 10 bases in the middle.

Details on this clonotype: This clone may be a read error of a much larger clone one base away. The chain combines TRBV6-1 with TRBJ2-6, with D hard to call. The CDR3 is 15 residues long. Trimming removed 4 bases at V and 3 bases at J, with 10 bases between. Germline V CDR1 and CDR2: MNHNS, SASEGT. CDR3 residues: CASSVTRDGANVLTF. In nucleotides, the CDR3 is TGTGCCAGCAGTGTCACAAGGGATGGGGCCAACGTCCTGACTTTC.

V is TRBV20-1 and J is TRBJ1-5, with D tentatively TRBD1 (6 bases). The CDR3 covers 14 residues. With 5 bases removed from V and 6 bases from J, the gap between germline ends came to 17 bases. Germline V gives CDR1 DFQATT, CDR2 SNEGSKA (reference sequence). This chain's CDR3 is CSAQILGDIQPQHF. CDR3 nucleotide sequence: TGCAGTGCTCAGATACTCGGGGACATTCAGCCCCAGCATTTT.

Comment on this clonotype: Mismatch with germline at one junction end may stem from a read error. The CDR3, as DNA: TGTGCCAGCAGCCAAGAACAGGGGGCACACGTAACCCAATACTTC. Translation: CASSQEQGAHVTQYF. This chain connects TRBV11-3 to TRBJ2-5; TRBD1 matches at 9 bases. This CDR3 is 15 amino acids long. The germline CDR1 and CDR2 sequences are SGHNT and YENEEA.

V usage is TRBV11-2 and J usage is TRBJ1-2, with 8 nucleotides matching TRBD1. This CDR3 spans 14 amino acids. V dropped 8 bases and J dropped 5; count of bases not matched to a gene: 10. CDR1 and CDR2 from the germline V gene are SGHAT and FQNNGV. The CDR3: CASSATGDKYGYTF. Here the CDR3 DNA reads TGTGCCAGCTCGGCGACAGGGGATAAATATGGCTACACCTTC.

This clonotype was seen a few times. J is TRBJ2-5 and V is TRBV29-1; weak D call: TRBD1 (5 bases). CDR3 size: 13 residues. Germline V gene lookup returns CDR1 SQVTM and CDR2 ANQGSEA. The V and J ends lost 6 bases and 11 bases respectively, with 22 bases between them. For the CDR3, the DNA is TGCAGCGTGGCCGACAGATTCCAAGCGAAACAGTACTTC. It translates to CSVADRFQAKQYF.

As concerns this clonotype: This could be a read error, since a much larger clone is one nucleotide away. The chain is built from TRBV12-3 or TRBV12-4 and TRBJ2-1; 8 bases align to TRBD2. With 3 bases clipped from V and 0 bases from J, the junction kept 7 bases outside the gene matches. The CDR3 runs to 17 residues. For the CDR3, the DNA is TGTGCCAGCAGTTTGGGGACGGGAGGGGACTCCTACAATGAGCAGTTCTTC. Amino acids: CASSLGTGGDSYNEQFF.